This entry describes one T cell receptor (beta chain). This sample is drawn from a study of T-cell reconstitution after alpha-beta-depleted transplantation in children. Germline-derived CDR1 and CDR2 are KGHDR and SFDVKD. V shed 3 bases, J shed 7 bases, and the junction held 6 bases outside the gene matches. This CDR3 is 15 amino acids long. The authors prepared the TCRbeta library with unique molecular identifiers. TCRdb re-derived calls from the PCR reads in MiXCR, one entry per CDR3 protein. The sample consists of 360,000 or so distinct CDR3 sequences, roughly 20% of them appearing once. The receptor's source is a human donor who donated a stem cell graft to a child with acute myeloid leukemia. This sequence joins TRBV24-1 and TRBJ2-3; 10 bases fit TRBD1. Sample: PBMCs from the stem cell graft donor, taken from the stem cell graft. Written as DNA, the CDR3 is TGTGCCACCAGTGATGACGGGACAGGGGTACATACGCAGTATTTT. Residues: CATSDDGTGVHTQYF.